This TCR beta chain stems from a study of T-cell reconstitution after alpha-beta-depleted transplantation in children. Unique molecular identifiers were used in preparing the TCRbeta library. Using its own MiXCR run on the PCR reads, TCRdb lists one record per CDR3 protein. This repertoire shows hundreds of thousands of distinct CDR3 sequences, roughly 15% found once; its top ten account for 5%. CDR3 length: 16 amino acids. Germline assignment: CDR1 DFQATT and CDR2 SNEGSKA (reference sequence). J lost 4 bases, V lost 1 base, and 5 bases had no gene match. This TCR derives from a male patient younger than 18 who had a stem cell transplant for acute lymphoblastic leukemia, so the T cells may come from the graft donor. The chain recombines TRBV20-1 with TRBJ2-2; 11 positions agree with TRBD1. This material consisted of PBMCs, mostly from graft donor cells, taken 360 days after TCRalphabeta/CD19-depleted stem cell transplant. The CDR3 sequence is CSARVFGTGGTGELFF. DNA for the CDR3: TGCAGTGCTAGAGTCTTCGGGACAGGGGGCACCGGGGAGCTGTTTTTT.